This T cell receptor (beta chain) derives from a study of early T cells in non-severe SARS-CoV-2 infection. Study-level background: Chains were not paired, and sequencing was done on bulk RNA from unsorted whole blood. Points from the study as a whole: Matching results from VDJdb favored anti-spike CD8 responses, leaving private and CD4 specificities undetected.

V was cut by 10 bases and J by 0 bases, with 16 bases left in between. Germline lookup yields CDR1 LNHDA and CDR2 SQIVND (reference sequence). This CDR3 has 15 residues. This clonotype was picked up many times. Its antigen is still unknown. TCRdb passed the 5' RACE reads through MiXCR, listing each CDR3 protein once. This sample has tens of thousands of distinct CDR3 sequences, with about 4% found just once. This chain joins TRBV19 and TRBJ2-1, with D possibly being TRBD2 (6 bases). The sequencing input was whole blood. This TCR derives from an adult who was a healthcare worker with PCR-confirmed SARS-CoV-2 infection or an uninfected control (not recorded which). The CDR3 reads CATQLAASSYNEQFF. The CDR3 DNA reads as TGTGCCACCCAATTAGCGGCTAGCTCCTACAATGAGCAGTTCTTC.